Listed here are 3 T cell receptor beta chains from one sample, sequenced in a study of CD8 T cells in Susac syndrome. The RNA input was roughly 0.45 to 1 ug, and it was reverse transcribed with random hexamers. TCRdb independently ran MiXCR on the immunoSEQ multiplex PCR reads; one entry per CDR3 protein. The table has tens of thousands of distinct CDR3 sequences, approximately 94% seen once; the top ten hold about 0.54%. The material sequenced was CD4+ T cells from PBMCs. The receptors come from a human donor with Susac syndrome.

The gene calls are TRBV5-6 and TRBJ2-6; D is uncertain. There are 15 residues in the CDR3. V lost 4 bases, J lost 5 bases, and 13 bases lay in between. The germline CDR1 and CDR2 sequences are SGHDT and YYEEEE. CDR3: CASSHGEVRANVLTF. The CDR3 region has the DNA TGTGCCAGCAGCCATGGAGAGGTTCGGGCCAACGTCCTGACTTTC.

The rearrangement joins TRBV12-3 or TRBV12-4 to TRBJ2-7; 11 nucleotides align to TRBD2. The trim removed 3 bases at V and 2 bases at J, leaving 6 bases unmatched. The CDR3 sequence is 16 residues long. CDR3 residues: CASSFAGTSGPYEQYF. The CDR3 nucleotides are TGTGCCAGCAGTTTTGCGGGGACTAGCGGACCCTACGAGCAGTACTTC.

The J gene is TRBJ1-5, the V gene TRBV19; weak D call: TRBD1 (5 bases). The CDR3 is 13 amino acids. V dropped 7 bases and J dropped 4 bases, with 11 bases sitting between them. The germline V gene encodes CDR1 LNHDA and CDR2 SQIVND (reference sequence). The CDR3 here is CASTQGSNQPQHF. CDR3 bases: TGTGCCAGTACGCAGGGAAGTAATCAGCCCCAGCATTTT.